A single sample gave rise to the 32 T cell receptor beta chains below, sequenced in a study of patients with pleural tuberculosis. Each CDR3 protein is one row after TCRdb ran MiXCR on the reads. This sample has some 48,000 distinct CDR3 sequences, with about 7.3% found just once. These receptors all stem from a human donor with pleural tuberculosis.

The chain couples TRBV2 to TRBJ2-1, with 10 bases that match TRBD1. The germline V gene encodes CDR1 SNHLY and CDR2 FYNNEI. CDR3 length equals 15 residues. Unmatched junction bases numbered 2, after V lost 2 bases and J lost 4 bases. CDR3 coding DNA: TGTGCCAGCAGTGAACAGGGACAGGGGTACAATGAGCAGTTCTTC. This sequence encodes CASSEQGQGYNEQFF.

This clonotype was counted at least ten times. The rearrangement joins TRBV11-1 to TRBJ1-1, with 7 nucleotides matching TRBD1. The CDR3 sequence is 14 residues long. Germline V CDR1 and CDR2: SGHAT, FQDESV (reference sequence). J was trimmed by 1 base and V by 5 bases; bases with no gene match: 4. The CDR3 region has the DNA TGTGCCAGCAGCAGACAGGGCCAGAACACTGAAGCTTTCTTT. Translation: CASSRQGQNTEAFF.

The chain combines TRBV11-1 with TRBJ1-4; no reliable D call. This CDR3 is 14 amino acids long. Germline V gene sequence: CDR1 SGHAT, CDR2 FQDESV (reference sequence). V was trimmed by 1 base and J by 4 bases, leaving 7 bases between them. In nucleotides, the CDR3 is TGTGCCAGCAGCTTAGGCCAGGATAATGAAAAACTGTTTTTT. Protein product: CASSLGQDNEKLFF.

Comments on this clonotype: Being one base from a much bigger clone, this may be a read error. J is TRBJ1-1 and V is TRBV11-1; D gene uncertain. CDR1 is SGHAT, CDR2 FQDESV, per germline (reference sequence). This CDR3 comprises 14 residues. The CDR3 DNA is TGTGCCAGCAGGTTGGGTGAAATGAACACTAAAGCTTTCTTT. As protein: CASRLGEMNTKAFF. The full variable domain, with the rest looked up from reference TRBV11-1 and TRBJ1-1, is EAEVAQSPRYKITEKSQAVAFWCDPISGHATLYWYRQILGQGPELLVQFQDESVVDDSQLPKDRFSAERLKGVDSTLKIQPAELGDSAMYLCASRLGEMNTKAFFGQGTRLTVV.

There are a few counts of this clonotype. The gene calls are TRBV29-1 and TRBJ1-2, with D tentatively TRBD1 (6 bases). The CDR3 sequence is 11 residues long. Trimming took 7 bases from V and 8 from J, leaving 14 bases between them. The germline V gene encodes CDR1 SQVTM and CDR2 ANQGSEA. The CDR3 is CSAPDRGGYTF. CDR3 sequence (DNA): TGCAGCGCTCCGGACAGAGGAGGCTACACCTTC.

Judged by abundance, this clonotype is medium-sized. This sequence joins TRBV20-1 and TRBJ1-1; a possible D gene is TRBD1 (6 bases). Germline V gene data show CDR1 as DFQATT and CDR2 as SNEGSKA (reference sequence). V was cut by 7 bases and J by 1 base, with 16 bases left in between. The CDR3 has 14 amino acids. The CDR3, as DNA: TGCAGTGGGAAGAAGGGGGTAGCGAACACTGAAGCTTTCTTT. It is translated as CSGKKGVANTEAFF.

In its sample, this clonotype was seen many times. CDR3 residues: CAISESSPQNTEAFF. CDR3 nucleotide sequence: TGTGCCATCAGTGAGTCTTCGCCACAGAACACTGAAGCTTTCTTT. This chain uses TRBV10-3 with TRBJ1-1; no clear D gene. Germline V gene lookup returns CDR1 ENHRY and CDR2 SYGVKD. V lost 0 bases to trimming and J lost 1 base, with 9 bases between them. The CDR3 length is 15 residues.

This clonotype was counted only a few times. The chain uses TRBV14 and TRBJ2-3, with 8 bases lining up with TRBD2. Germline V CDR1 and CDR2: SGHDN, FVKESK. Trimming cost V 6 bases and J 2 bases; bases outside gene matches: 7. CDR3 length equals 15 residues. Here the CDR3 DNA reads TGTGCCAGCAGTCTGATAGCGGGACCCACAGATACGCAGTATTTT. It yields the protein CASSLIAGPTDTQYF.

This clonotype was recorded many times. The rearrangement uses TRBV12-3 or TRBV12-4 and TRBJ2-7, with D possibly matching TRBD1 (6 bases). CDR3 length equals 15 residues. Trimming pared 6 bases from V and 0 bases from J, leaving 15 bases between. CDR3: CASSPTGYNSYEQYF. DNA of the CDR3: TGTGCCAGCAGCCCGACAGGCTATAACTCCTACGAGCAGTACTTC.

This clonotype has at least ten counts. One junction end does not reproduce the germline sequence, and a read error may be involved. CDR3 DNA sequence: TGTGCCAGCAGCTTTTGGTCCCTATCGGGACAGCCTTTTTACTTC. It encodes CASSFWSLSGQPFYF. J is TRBJ2-1 and V is TRBV11-2; 7 bases agree with TRBD1. The germline V gene has CDR1 SGHAT and CDR2 FQNNGV. This CDR3 region has 15 residues.

V usage is TRBV11-1 and J usage is TRBJ2-2; maybe TRBD2 (5 bases). V lost 1 base and J lost 1, with 13 bases in between. The CDR3 contains 17 residues. The germline gives CDR1 SGHAT, CDR2 FQDESV (reference sequence). The CDR3 nucleotides read TGTGCCAGCAGCTTAGTCGGGATAGCTGTGAACACCGGGGAGCTGTTTTTT. Its translation: CASSLVGIAVNTGELFF.

By frequency in the sample, this clonotype is medium-sized (0.01 to 0.1%). V gene TRBV28 combines with J gene TRBJ1-1, with D maybe TRBD1 (6 bases). Looked up from germline, CDR1 is MDHEN and CDR2 is SYDVKM. V lost 3 bases, J lost 7 bases, and 15 bases lay in between. The CDR3 loop spans 14 amino acids. In DNA, the CDR3 is TGTGCCAGCAGTTTGTCCCAAGGGGGGGGTGAAGCTTTCTTT. Translation: CASSLSQGGGEAFF.

This clonotype was observed at least ten times. The V gene is TRBV24-1, the J gene TRBJ2-1, with D uncertain. Trimming shortened V by 9 bases and J by 7 bases, and 12 bases separated the two germline ends. This CDR3 spans 12 amino acids. CDR1 is KGHDR and CDR2 is SFDVKD in the germline V gene. CDR3 in DNA: TGTGCCACCCTGTCCCTGTGGAATGAGCAGTTCTTC. Protein product: CATLSLWNEQFF.

This clonotype was detected many times. This chain joins TRBV11-1 and TRBJ1-4; D remains ambiguous. Germline CDR1 reads SGHAT; CDR2 reads FQDESV (reference sequence). This CDR3 has 14 amino acids. The V end was cut by 3 bases, the J end by 3 bases, with 8 bases between. The CDR3 loop reads CASSFSGANEKLFF. For the CDR3, the DNA is TGTGCCAGCAGCTTTAGTGGAGCTAATGAAAAACTGTTTTTT.

In this sample, this clonotype turned up many times. The V call is TRBV25-1, the J call TRBJ2-5; D possibly corresponds to TRBD1 (6 bases). CDR1 MGHDK and CDR2 SYGVNS come from the germline V gene. This CDR3 contains 13 residues. Trimming took 5 bases from V and 5 from J, leaving 12 bases between them. The CDR3 here is CASSRPGVETQYF. In DNA form, the CDR3 reads TGTGCCAGCAGTAGGCCAGGGGTGGAGACCCAGTACTTC.

This clonotype was observed many times. This chain connects TRBV6-1 to TRBJ2-7; D not certain. The germline V gene encodes CDR1 MNHNS and CDR2 SASEGT. The CDR3 covers 15 residues. Trimming cost V 2 bases and J 0 bases, with 11 bases left between them. CDR3 residues: CASSEQNYYSYEQYF. The CDR3 nucleotides are TGTGCCAGCAGTGAACAGAACTACTACTCCTACGAGCAGTACTTC.

The table lists this clonotype with many counts. The DNA of the CDR3 is TGCAATAACCGATACCTCAACTACGAGCAGTACTTC. As protein: CNNRYLNYEQYF. The chain employs TRBV20-1 and TRBJ2-7; no definite D call. The CDR3 length is 12 residues. Germline V gene data show CDR1 as DFQATT and CDR2 as SNEGSKA (reference sequence).

To note about this clonotype: A much larger clone lies one base from this, so it may be a read error. The CDR3 spells CASSLSSPMNTKAFF. In nucleotides, the CDR3 is TGTGCCAGCAGTTTGTCCAGCCCTATGAACACTAAAGCTTTCTTT. The chain links TRBV12-3 or TRBV12-4 to TRBJ1-1; D gene unclear. The length of the CDR3 is 15 residues.

In this sample, this clonotype turned up many times. The chain links TRBV25-1 to TRBJ2-1; 10 bases are a match to TRBD1. CDR1 is MGHDK, CDR2 SYGVNS, per germline. With 8 bases clipped from V and 8 bases from J, the junction kept 6 bases outside the gene matches. CDR3 length: 13 residues. CDR3 coding DNA: TGTGCCAGCCGGGGACAGGGGTTTCATGAGCAGTTCTTC. Protein: CASRGQGFHEQFF.

The CDR3 region has the DNA TGTGCCATCAGTGAGCCGGGCAGGGTCAGCGCCGAGCAGTACTTC. This gives the protein CAISEPGRVSAEQYF. The chain combines TRBV10-3 with TRBJ2-7, with D possibly being TRBD1 (5 bases). The V gene lost 2 bases and the J gene lost 6 bases, with 17 bases spanning the gap. The germline CDR1 and CDR2 sequences are ENHRY and SYGVKD. CDR3 size: 15 residues.

This clonotype was counted many times. This sequence joins TRBV6-2 or TRBV6-3 and TRBJ2-7; D is perhaps TRBD1 (6 bases). The CDR3 covers 14 residues. The V end was cut by 2 bases, the J end by 2 bases, with 10 bases between. Germline CDR1 is MNHEY and CDR2 is SVGEGT. The CDR3 loop reads CASSYAAGAYEQYV. In nucleotides, the CDR3 is TGTGCCAGCAGTTACGCGGCAGGGGCCTACGAGCAGTACGTC.

This clonotype was counted between two and nine times. The chain links TRBV12-3 or TRBV12-4 to TRBJ1-2; no firm D call. The CDR3 length is 14 residues. The germline V and J ends were trimmed by 4 bases and 2 bases, with 11 bases remaining between them. The CDR3 DNA is TGTGCCAGCAGTTCCCCCCTGGTCAACTATGGCTACACCTTC. Protein product: CASSSPLVNYGYTF.

This clonotype was detected many times. The chain carries TRBV10-2 and TRBJ1-1; D gene ambiguous. Germline V gene data show CDR1 as WSHSY and CDR2 as SAAADI. Trimming shortened V by 2 bases and J by 6 bases, and 4 bases separated the two germline ends. CDR3 length: 11 residues. CDR3 DNA: TGCGCCAGCAGTGAGAGGGCTGAAGCTTTCTTT. It encodes CASSERAEAFF.

This clonotype was detected only a few times. The chain uses TRBV5-1 and TRBJ2-3, with TRBD1 as a possible D gene (5 bases). This CDR3 region has 15 residues. Germline CDR1 SGHRS, CDR2 YFSETQ. Trimming stripped 0 bases from V and 2 bases from J, with 10 bases between. CDR3 sequence: CASSLGQFYTDTQYF. CDR3 DNA sequence: TGCGCCAGCAGCTTGGGACAGTTTTACACAGATACGCAGTATTTT.

This clonotype was counted ten times or more. This rearrangement joins TRBV20-1 to TRBJ2-3, with 8 bases matching TRBD1. The CDR3 spans 14 residues. V lost 1 base to trimming and J lost 4 bases; unmatched junction nucleotides: 4. CDR1 is DFQATT, CDR2 SNEGSKA, per germline (reference sequence). This CDR3 is CSARVAGGADTQYF. The DNA of the CDR3 is TGCAGTGCTAGAGTCGCAGGGGGCGCAGATACGCAGTATTTT.

This clonotype was found many times. The V gene is TRBV6-2 or TRBV6-3, the J gene TRBJ2-3; tentative D call: TRBD2 (5 bases). V lost 2 bases to trimming and J lost 2 bases, with 8 bases between them. This CDR3 contains 14 residues. Germline lookup yields CDR1 MNHEY and CDR2 SVGEGT. The CDR3 DNA reads as TGTGCCAGCAGTTACGGGCGGGTCACAGATACGCAGTATTTT. This sequence encodes CASSYGRVTDTQYF.

This clonotype was found many times. The chain recombines TRBV4-1 with TRBJ1-1, with D possibly matching TRBD1 (5 bases). This CDR3 spans 15 amino acids. Trimming took 4 bases from V and 2 from J, leaving 14 bases between them. Germline lookup yields CDR1 MGHRA and CDR2 YSYEKL. CDR3 bases: TGCGCCAGCAGCCCCTTAGACGGACACAACACTGAAGCTTTCTTT. It is translated as CASSPLDGHNTEAFF.

This clonotype was recorded many times. This chain links TRBV12-3 or TRBV12-4 with TRBJ2-1, with D unclear. With 4 bases removed from V and 7 bases from J, the gap between germline ends came to 5 bases. The CDR3 spans 11 residues. CDR3 nucleotide sequence: TGTGCCAGCAGTTCCGCTAATGAGCAGTTCTTC. Encoded protein: CASSSANEQFF.

This clonotype was seen many times. This sequence joins TRBV11-2 and TRBJ2-3; D perhaps matches TRBD2 (7 bases). CDR1 SGHAT and CDR2 FQNNGV come from the germline V gene. With 2 bases removed from V and 2 bases from J, the gap between germline ends came to 11 bases. CDR3 length equals 15 residues. CDR3 protein: CASSLYAGATDTQYF. The CDR3 nucleotides are TGTGCCAGCAGCTTATACGCGGGGGCCACAGATACGCAGTATTTT.

A few counts support this clonotype. The rearrangement joins TRBV4-2 to TRBJ2-5; either TRBD1 or TRBD2 may fit D (5 bases each). Germline V gives CDR1 LGHNA, CDR2 YNFKEQ. V shed 1 base and J shed 9 bases, with 21 bases lying between them. The length of the CDR3 is 16 residues. CDR3 bases: TGTGCCAGCAGCCAAGTATGGGGGAGAAATGAGGTGCCCCAGTACTTC. It encodes CASSQVWGRNEVPQYF.

This clonotype was seen repeatedly, ten times or more. The chain carries TRBV19 and TRBJ2-3; D might be TRBD2 (5 bases). The CDR3 sequence is 15 residues long. The V gene's germline CDR1 is LNHDA and CDR2 SQIVND (reference sequence). The V end was cut by 5 bases, the J end by 2 bases, with 14 bases between. The CDR3 here is CASSVLGGYTDTQYF. Written as DNA, the CDR3 is TGTGCCAGTAGTGTGTTGGGCGGGTACACAGATACGCAGTATTTT. Combining the CDR3 with reference TRBV19 and TRBJ2-3 gives the whole variable domain DGGITQSPKYLFRKEGQNVTLSCEQNLNHDAMYWYRQDPGQGLRLIYYSQIVNDFQKGDIAEGYSVSREKKESFPLTVTSAQKNPTAFYLCASSVLGGYTDTQYFGPGTRLTVL.

This clonotype was detected many times. The chain is built from TRBV6-2 or TRBV6-3 and TRBJ1-2; a weak D match, TRBD1 (5 bases). CDR1 is MNHEY, CDR2 SVGEGT, per germline. V lost 2 bases and J 2 bases, leaving 9 bases between the germline ends. The CDR3 covers 14 residues. The CDR3 is CASSYPGTNYGYTF. CDR3 DNA sequence: TGTGCCAGCAGTTACCCCGGGACGAACTATGGCTACACCTTC.